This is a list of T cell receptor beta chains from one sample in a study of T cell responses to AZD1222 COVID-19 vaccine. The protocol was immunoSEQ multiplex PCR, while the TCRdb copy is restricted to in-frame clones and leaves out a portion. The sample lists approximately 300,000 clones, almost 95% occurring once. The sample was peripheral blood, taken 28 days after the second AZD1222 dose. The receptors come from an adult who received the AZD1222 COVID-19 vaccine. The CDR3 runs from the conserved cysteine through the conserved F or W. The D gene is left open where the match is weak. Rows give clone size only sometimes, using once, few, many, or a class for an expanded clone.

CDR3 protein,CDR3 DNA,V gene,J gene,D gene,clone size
CASSISGRMNTEAFF,TGTGCCAGTAGTATTTCGGGGAGGATGAACACTGAAGCTTTCTTT,TRBV19,TRBJ1-1,.,.
CATSSSSYNEQFF,TGTGCCACCAGTTCGAGCTCCTACAATGAGCAGTTCTTC,TRBV24-1,TRBJ2-1,.,once
CASSLSGTNSPLHF,TGTGCCAGCAGCTTATCAGGGACGAATTCACCCCTCCACTTT,TRBV7-9,TRBJ1-6,.,.
CASSQGEVSYNEQFF,TGTGCCAGCAGCCAAGGGGAGGTTTCCTACAATGAGCAGTTCTTC,TRBV3-1/TRBV3-2,TRBJ2-1,.,.
CASSEYRLKEAEAFF,TGTGCCAGCAGTGAGTACCGTCTTAAGGAGGCTGAAGCTTTCTTT,TRBV2,TRBJ1-1,.,.
CASRGGTDNQPQHF,TGTGCCAGCAGAGGAGGGACAGACAATCAGCCCCAGCATTTT,TRBV28,TRBJ1-5,TRBD1,.
CAWSVRVNEKLFF,TGTGCCTGGAGTGTACGGGTTAATGAAAAACTGTTTTTT,TRBV30,TRBJ1-4,.,once
CASRTLDSHNEQFF,TGTGCCAGCAGGACCCTTGACAGCCACAATGAGCAGTTCTTC,TRBV2,TRBJ2-1,.,.
CASSGSGQGISGTEAFF,TGTGCCAGCAGTGGATCGGGACAGGGGATATCGGGCACTGAAGCTTTCTTT,TRBV6-2/TRBV6-3,TRBJ1-1,TRBD1,.
CASSFPGQLETQYF,TGTGCCAGCAGTTTCCCGGGACAGTTGGAGACCCAGTACTTC,TRBV6-5,TRBJ2-5,TRBD1,.
CASSHRDRDYEQYF,TGCGCCAGCAGCCACCGGGACAGAGATTACGAGCAGTACTTC,TRBV4-1,TRBJ2-7,TRBD1,.
CSARTGNTEAFF,TGCAGCGCTAGGACAGGGAACACTGAAGCTTTCTTT,TRBV29-1,TRBJ1-1,TRBD1,.
CASSRGGRTEAFF,TGTGCCAGCAGCAGGGGAGGTCGGACTGAAGCTTTCTTT,TRBV5-6,TRBJ1-1,.,.
CASSFSTGGYGYTF,TGTGCCAGCAGTTTCTCAACAGGAGGCTATGGCTACACCTTC,TRBV27,TRBJ1-2,.,few
CASSSDRGPKEKLFF,TGTGCCAGCAGCTCCGACAGGGGGCCGAAGGAAAAACTGTTTTTT,TRBV7-9,TRBJ1-4,TRBD1,once
CASSFVLHSNSPLHF,TGTGCCAGCAGTTTCGTGCTGCACTCTAATTCACCCCTCCACTTT,TRBV11-2,TRBJ1-6,.,.
CAITPAGVVNEQFF,TGTGCCATCACCCCAGCGGGAGTGGTCAATGAGCAGTTCTTC,TRBV10-3,TRBJ2-1,TRBD2,.
CASSLRRDSGGSTSPLHF,TGTGCCAGCAGTCTTCGCCGGGACAGTGGTGGTTCAACTTCACCCCTCCACTTT,TRBV28,TRBJ1-6,TRBD1,.
CASNRLADPTDTQYF,TGTGCCAGCAATCGACTAGCGGACCCCACAGATACGCAGTATTTT,TRBV2,TRBJ2-3,TRBD2,.
CASSKAGAGELFF,TGTGCCAGCAGCAAAGCTGGGGCCGGGGAGCTGTTTTTT,TRBV2,TRBJ2-2,.,.